These 10 T cell receptor beta chains were all obtained from the same sample, sequenced in a study of identical twins. Each CDR3 protein is one row after TCRdb ran MiXCR on the 5' RACE reads. The sample holds about 480,000 distinct CDR3 sequences, 14% seen once. These sequences were also reported in another study, on yellow fever vaccine responses in identical twins.

The sample consisted of CD4+ T cells sorted from blood. The receptor set was obtained from a woman aged 18-35 years in good health.

This clonotype was detected only a few times. This chain links TRBV7-2 with TRBJ2-7, with 11 bases fitting TRBD2. The CDR3 runs 14 residues. Germline trimming cut 5 bases from V and 10 bases from J; bases unmatched to any gene: 10. Looked up from germline, CDR1 is SGHTA and CDR2 is FQGNSA. In nucleotides, the CDR3 is TGTGCCAGCAGCCCCCGGGGGACTAGCGGAAGTCAGTACTTC. Its translation is CASSPRGTSGSQYF.

The chain has TRBV5-1 and TRBJ2-5; no reliable D call. CDR1 is SGHRS, CDR2 YFSETQ, per germline. Between the trimmed V and J ends, which lost 4 bases and 5 bases, there was a span of 15 bases. The CDR3 runs 14 residues. CDR3 sequence: CASSAPEGLETQYF. The CDR3, as DNA: TGCGCCAGCAGCGCCCCAGAAGGATTGGAGACCCAGTACTTC.

CDR3 coding DNA: TGCAGCGCCCGTAGAGGGAACGACAGAATATACGAGCAGTACTTC. Translated: CSARRGNDRIYEQYF. The chain combines TRBV29-1 with TRBJ2-7; TRBD1 or TRBD2 may be the D gene (5 bases each). The V end lost 7 bases, the J end lost 4 bases, and 23 bases lay between the germline ends. CDR3 length equals 15 residues. Germline V lookup: CDR1 SQVTM, CDR2 ANQGSEA.

This rearrangement joins TRBV3-1 to TRBJ1-2, with 8 bases identical to TRBD1. J was trimmed by 4 bases and V by 0 bases; bases with no gene match: 13. The CDR3 contains 18 residues. The germline CDR1 and CDR2 sequences are LGHDT and YNNKEL (reference sequence). The CDR3, as DNA: TGTGCCAGCAGCCAAGAGGGGACAGGACCCGTATCCCCCTATGGCTACACCTTC. This translates into CASSQEGTGPVSPYGYTF.

This clonotype turned up a few times. The rearrangement uses TRBV2 and TRBJ2-1, with D possibly TRBD2 on 6 matching bases. The CDR3 loop spans 15 amino acids. CDR1 SNHLY and CDR2 FYNNEI come from the germline V gene. Trimming took 5 bases from V and 1 from J, leaving 12 bases between them. The CDR3 region is CASSLGLKSYNEQFF. The CDR3 DNA follows: TGTGCCAGCAGTTTGGGACTGAAGTCCTACAATGAGCAGTTCTTC. Filled out from reference TRBV2 and TRBJ2-1, the complete variable domain reads EPEVTQTPSHQVTQMGQEVILRCVPISNHLYFYWYRQILGQKVEFLVSFYNNEISEKSEIFDDQFSVERPDGSNFTLKIRSTKLEDSAMYFCASSLGLKSYNEQFFGPGTRLTVL.

Only a few counts were recorded for this clonotype. The chain uses TRBV15 and TRBJ1-4, with 7 bases fitting TRBD1. With 1 base clipped from V and 0 bases from J, the junction kept 2 bases outside the gene matches. The CDR3 has 16 residues. Per the germline V gene, CDR1 is LNHNV and CDR2 is YYDKDF (reference sequence). CDR3 in DNA: TGTGCCACCAGCAGAGGGACAGGTGCAACTAATGAAAAACTGTTTTTT. Protein: CATSRGTGATNEKLFF.

V and J are TRBV5-1 and TRBJ2-1; 13 bases match TRBD2. Germline-derived CDR1 and CDR2 are SGHRS and YFSETQ. CDR3 length: 15 residues. V lost 6 bases and J lost 7; bases outside the gene matches: 7. DNA of the CDR3: TGCGCCAGCACCCCGACTAGCGGGGGGCGGAATGAGCAGTTCTTC. It translates to CASTPTSGGRNEQFF.

The chain recombines TRBV5-1 with TRBJ1-1; D is uncertain. The germline V gene has CDR1 SGHRS and CDR2 YFSETQ. Trimming stripped 1 base from V and 2 bases from J, with 15 bases between. This CDR3 is 16 amino acids long. The CDR3 DNA sequence: TGCGCCAGCAGCTTGCTTGAGGTCAGCCCAAACACTGAAGCTTTCTTT. Translating it yields CASSLLEVSPNTEAFF.

This clonotype was seen only a few times. The chain recombines TRBV24-1 with TRBJ2-3; 10 bases align to TRBD1. The CDR3 runs to 17 residues. Germline CDR1 is KGHDR and CDR2 is SFDVKD. With 1 base clipped from V and 4 bases from J, the junction kept 7 bases outside the gene matches. CDR3 DNA sequence: TGTGCCACCAGTGATTTAGGGTTGGGACAGGGGCCAGATACGCAGTATTTT. Translating it yields CATSDLGLGQGPDTQYF.

Concerning this clonotype itself: One end of the junction is discordant with germline, which a read error may explain. The chain combines TRBV2 with TRBJ2-5; TRBD1 matches 7 bases. Germline V gene data show CDR1 as SNHLY and CDR2 as FYNNEI. The CDR3 loop spans 18 amino acids. CDR3 DNA sequence: TGTGCCATCAGTTCTCCCCCGATAGGGGGCCGCTTCCAAGAGACCCAGTACTTC. It specifies CAISSPPIGGRFQETQYF.